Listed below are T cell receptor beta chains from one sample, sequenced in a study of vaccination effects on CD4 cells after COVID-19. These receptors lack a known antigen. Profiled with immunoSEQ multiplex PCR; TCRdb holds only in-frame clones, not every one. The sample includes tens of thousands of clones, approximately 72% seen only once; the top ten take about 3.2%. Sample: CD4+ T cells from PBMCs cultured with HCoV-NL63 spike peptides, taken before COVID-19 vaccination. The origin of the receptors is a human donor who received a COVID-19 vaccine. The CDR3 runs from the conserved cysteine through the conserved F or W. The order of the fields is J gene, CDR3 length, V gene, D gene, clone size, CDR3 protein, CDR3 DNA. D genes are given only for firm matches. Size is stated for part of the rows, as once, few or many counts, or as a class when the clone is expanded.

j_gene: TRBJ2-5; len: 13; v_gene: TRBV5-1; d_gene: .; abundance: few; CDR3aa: CASSLGGGETQYF; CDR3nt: TGCGCCAGCAGCTTGGGTGGGGGAGAGACCCAGTACTTC
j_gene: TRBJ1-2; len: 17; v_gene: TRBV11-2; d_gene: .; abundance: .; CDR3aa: CASSFFSWAGRFYGYTF; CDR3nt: TGTGCCAGCAGCTTTTTTTCGTGGGCAGGGCGGTTCTACGGCTACACCTTC
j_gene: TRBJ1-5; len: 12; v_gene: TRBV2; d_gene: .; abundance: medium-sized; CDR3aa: CASARGNQPQHF; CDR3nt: TGTGCCAGCGCACGGGGAAATCAGCCCCAGCATTTT
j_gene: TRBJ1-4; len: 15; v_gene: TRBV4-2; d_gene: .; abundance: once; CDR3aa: CASSQEGRVSEKLFF; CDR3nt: TGTGCCAGCAGCCAAGAGGGCAGGGTTTCTGAAAAACTGTTTTTT
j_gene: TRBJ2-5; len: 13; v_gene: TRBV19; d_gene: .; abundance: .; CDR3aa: CASSTDSQETQYF; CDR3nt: TGTGCCAGTAGTACGGACAGCCAAGAGACCCAGTACTTC
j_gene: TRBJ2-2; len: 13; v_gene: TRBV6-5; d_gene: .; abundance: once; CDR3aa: CASSQGNTGELFF; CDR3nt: TGTGCCAGCAGTCAGGGGAACACCGGGGAGCTGTTTTTT
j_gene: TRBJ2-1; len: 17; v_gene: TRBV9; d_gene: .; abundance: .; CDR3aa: CASSYPIGTPRGNEQFF; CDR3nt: TGTGCCAGCAGCTATCCGATAGGGACTCCTCGGGGCAATGAGCAGTTCTTC
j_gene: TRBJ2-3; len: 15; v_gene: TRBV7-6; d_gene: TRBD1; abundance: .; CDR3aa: CASSLGTGDTDTQYF; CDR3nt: TGTGCCAGCAGCTTAGGGACAGGAGACACAGATACGCAGTATTTT
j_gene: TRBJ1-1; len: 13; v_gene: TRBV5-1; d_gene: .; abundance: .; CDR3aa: CASSMDTYTEAFF; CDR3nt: TGCGCCAGCAGCATGGACACGTACACTGAAGCTTTCTTT
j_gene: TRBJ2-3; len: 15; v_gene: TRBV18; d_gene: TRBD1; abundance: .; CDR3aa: CASSYGQGRGDTQYF; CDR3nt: TGTGCCAGCTCTTACGGACAGGGTCGAGGAGATACGCAGTATTTT
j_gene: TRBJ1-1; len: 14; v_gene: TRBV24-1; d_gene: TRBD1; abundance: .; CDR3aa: CATSEGNAGGRAFF; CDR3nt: TGTGCCACCAGTGAGGGCAATGCAGGGGGTCGAGCTTTCTTT
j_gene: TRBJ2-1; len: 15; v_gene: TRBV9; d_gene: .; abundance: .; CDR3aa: CASSVAGTFNNEQFF; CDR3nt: TGTGCCAGCAGCGTAGCAGGGACATTTAACAATGAGCAGTTCTTC
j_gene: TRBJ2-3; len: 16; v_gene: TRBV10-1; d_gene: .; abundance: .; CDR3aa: CASSERGVRSTDTQYF; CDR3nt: TGCGCCAGCAGTGAGAGGGGGGTTCGGAGCACAGATACGCAGTATTTT
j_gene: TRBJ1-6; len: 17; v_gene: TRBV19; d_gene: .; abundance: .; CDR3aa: CASSIDLRGRRNSPLHF; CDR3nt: TGTGCCAGTAGTATAGATCTCAGGGGAAGGAGGAATTCACCCCTCCACTTT
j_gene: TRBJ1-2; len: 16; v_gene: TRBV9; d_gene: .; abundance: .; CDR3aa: CASSADLRPPLYGYTF; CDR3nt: TGTGCCAGCAGCGCGGATCTCCGCCCCCCACTCTATGGCTACACCTTC
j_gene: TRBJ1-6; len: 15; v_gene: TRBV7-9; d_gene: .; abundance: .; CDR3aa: CASSQIPPGHSPLHF; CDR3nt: TGTGCCAGCAGTCAAATTCCGCCAGGGCATTCACCCCTCCACTTT
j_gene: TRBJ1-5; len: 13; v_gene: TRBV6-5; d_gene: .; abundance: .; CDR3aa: CASNQGLNQPQHF; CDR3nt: TGTGCCAGCAACCAGGGACTCAATCAGCCCCAGCATTTT
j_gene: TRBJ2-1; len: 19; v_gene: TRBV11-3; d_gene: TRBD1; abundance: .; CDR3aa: CASSLPRDRGPSSYNEQFF; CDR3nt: TGTGCCAGCAGCTTACCCCGGGACAGGGGTCCGAGCTCCTACAATGAGCAGTTCTTC
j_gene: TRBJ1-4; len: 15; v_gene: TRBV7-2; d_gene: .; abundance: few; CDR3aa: CASSLALGSNEKLFF; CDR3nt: TGTGCCAGCAGCTTAGCGTTGGGGTCTAATGAAAAACTGTTTTTT
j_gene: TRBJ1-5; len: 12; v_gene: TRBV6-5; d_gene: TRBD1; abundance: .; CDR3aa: CASRTGFQPQHF; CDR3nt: TGTGCCAGCCGGACAGGGTTTCAGCCCCAGCATTTT
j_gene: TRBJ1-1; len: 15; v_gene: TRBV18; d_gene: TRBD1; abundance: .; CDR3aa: CASSRDSSMNTEAFF; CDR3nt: TGTGCCAGCTCACGGGACAGTAGCATGAACACTGAAGCTTTCTTT
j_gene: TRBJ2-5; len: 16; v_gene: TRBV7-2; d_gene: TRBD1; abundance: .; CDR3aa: CASSGRVGGSRETQYF; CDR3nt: TGTGCCAGCAGCGGGCGGGTAGGGGGCAGCCGGGAGACCCAGTACTTC
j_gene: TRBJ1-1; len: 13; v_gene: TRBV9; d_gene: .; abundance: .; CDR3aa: CASSGLPGSEAFF; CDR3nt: TGTGCCAGCAGCGGCCTACCGGGTTCTGAAGCTTTCTTT
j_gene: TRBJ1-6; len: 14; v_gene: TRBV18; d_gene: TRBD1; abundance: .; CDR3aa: CASSPYDRDSPLHF; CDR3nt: TGTGCCAGCTCACCCTATGACAGGGATTCACCCCTCCACTTT
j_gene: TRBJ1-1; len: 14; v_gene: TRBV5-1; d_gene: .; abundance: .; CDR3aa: CASSLALGSTEAFF; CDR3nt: TGCGCCAGCAGTCTTGCCTTAGGGAGCACTGAAGCTTTCTTT
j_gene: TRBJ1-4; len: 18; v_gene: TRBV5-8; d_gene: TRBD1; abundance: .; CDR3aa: CASSSGTGTPSTNEKLFF; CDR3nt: TGTGCCAGCAGCTCCGGGACAGGGACCCCCTCAACTAATGAAAAACTGTTTTTT
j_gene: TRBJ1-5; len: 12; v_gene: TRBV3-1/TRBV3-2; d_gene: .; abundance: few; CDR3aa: CASSQLNQPQHF; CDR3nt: TGTGCCAGCAGCCAACTAAATCAGCCCCAGCATTTT
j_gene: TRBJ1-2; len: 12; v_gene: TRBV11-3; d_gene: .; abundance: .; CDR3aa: CASSFQGNGYTF; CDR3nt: TGTGCCAGCAGCTTTCAGGGGAATGGCTACACCTTC
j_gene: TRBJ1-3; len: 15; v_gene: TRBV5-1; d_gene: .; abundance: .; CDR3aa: CASSLASGTGNTIYF; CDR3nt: TGCGCCAGCAGCTTGGCCTCAGGGACTGGAAACACCATATATTTT
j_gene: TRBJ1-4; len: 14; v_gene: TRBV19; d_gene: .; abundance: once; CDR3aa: CASSALIQGEKLFF; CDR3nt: TGTGCCAGTAGCGCTCTCATCCAGGGAGAAAAACTGTTTTTT
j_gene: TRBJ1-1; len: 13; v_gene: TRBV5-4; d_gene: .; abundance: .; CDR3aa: CASSSDIHTEAFF; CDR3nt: TGTGCCAGCAGCTCTGACATACACACTGAAGCTTTCTTT
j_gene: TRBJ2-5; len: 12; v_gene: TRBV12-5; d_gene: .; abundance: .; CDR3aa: CASDRQKETQYF; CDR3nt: TGTGCTAGTGACAGACAGAAAGAGACCCAGTACTTC
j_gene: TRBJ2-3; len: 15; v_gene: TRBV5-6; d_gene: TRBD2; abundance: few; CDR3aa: CASSVGSGGTDTQYF; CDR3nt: TGTGCCAGCAGCGTAGGCAGCGGGGGGACAGATACGCAGTATTTT
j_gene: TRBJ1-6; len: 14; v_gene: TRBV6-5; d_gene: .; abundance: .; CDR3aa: CASSYGPNNSPLHF; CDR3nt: TGTGCCAGCAGTTACGGGCCGAACAATTCACCCCTCCACTTT
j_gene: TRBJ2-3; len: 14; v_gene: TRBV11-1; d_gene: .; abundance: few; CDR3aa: CASSLVGGTDTQYF; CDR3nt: TGTGCCAGCAGCTTAGTTGGAGGCACAGATACGCAGTATTTT
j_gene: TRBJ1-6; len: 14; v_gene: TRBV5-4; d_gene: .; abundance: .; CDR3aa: CASSLKTGNSPLHF; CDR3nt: TGTGCCAGCAGCCTTAAGACGGGGAATTCACCCCTCCACTTT
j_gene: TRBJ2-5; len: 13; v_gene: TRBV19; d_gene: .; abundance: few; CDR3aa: CASSIAPPETQYF; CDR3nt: TGTGCCAGTAGTATCGCCCCCCCCGAGACCCAGTACTTC
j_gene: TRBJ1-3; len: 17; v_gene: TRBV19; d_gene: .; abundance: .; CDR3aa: CASSNIAPGRSGNTIYF; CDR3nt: TGTGCCAGTAGTAATATCGCACCCGGTCGATCTGGAAACACCATATATTTT
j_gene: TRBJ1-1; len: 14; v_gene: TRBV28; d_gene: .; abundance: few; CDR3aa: CASSLIRGNTEAFF; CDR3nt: TGTGCCAGCAGTTTAATACGAGGGAACACTGAAGCTTTCTTT
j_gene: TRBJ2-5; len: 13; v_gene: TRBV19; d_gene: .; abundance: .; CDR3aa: CASSIEPEKTQYF; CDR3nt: TGTGCCAGTAGTATTGAGCCAGAAAAGACCCAGTACTTC
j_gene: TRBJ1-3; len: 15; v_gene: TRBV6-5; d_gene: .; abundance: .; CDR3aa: CASSYTGISGNTIYF; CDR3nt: TGTGCCAGCAGTTACACGGGGATCTCTGGAAACACCATATATTTT
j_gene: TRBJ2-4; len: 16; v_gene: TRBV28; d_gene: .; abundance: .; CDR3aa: CASSLRGFGGKNIQYF; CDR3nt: TGTGCCAGCAGTTTAAGGGGGTTCGGGGGCAAAAACATTCAGTACTTC
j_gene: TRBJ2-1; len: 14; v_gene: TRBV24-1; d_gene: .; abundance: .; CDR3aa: CATSPGWGTNEQFF; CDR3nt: TGTGCCACCAGTCCCGGGTGGGGCACGAATGAGCAGTTCTTC
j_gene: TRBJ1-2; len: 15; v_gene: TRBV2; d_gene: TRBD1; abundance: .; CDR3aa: CASSPAGGAGYGYTF; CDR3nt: TGTGCCAGCAGCCCTGCAGGGGGCGCGGGCTATGGCTACACCTTC
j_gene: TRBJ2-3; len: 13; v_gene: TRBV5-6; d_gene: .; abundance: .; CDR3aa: CASSLFGGDTQYF; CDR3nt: TGTGCCAGCAGCTTGTTTGGGGGGGATACGCAGTATTTT
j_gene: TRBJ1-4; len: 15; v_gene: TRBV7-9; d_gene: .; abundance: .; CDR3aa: CASSPQQVGGEKLFF; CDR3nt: TGTGCCAGCAGCCCCCAACAGGTCGGAGGTGAAAAACTGTTTTTT
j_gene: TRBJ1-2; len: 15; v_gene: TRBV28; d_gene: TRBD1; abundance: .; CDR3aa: CASIRQGVPNYGYTF; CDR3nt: TGTGCCAGCATTAGGCAGGGGGTTCCTAACTATGGCTACACCTTC
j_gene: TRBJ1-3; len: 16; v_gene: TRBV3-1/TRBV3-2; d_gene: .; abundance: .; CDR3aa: CASSQPLGPRGNTIYF; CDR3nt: TGTGCCAGCAGCCAACCTCTTGGGCCGAGGGGAAACACCATATATTTT
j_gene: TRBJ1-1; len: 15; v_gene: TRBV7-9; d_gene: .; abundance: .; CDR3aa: CASSLRDGMNTEAFF; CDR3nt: TGTGCCAGCAGCTTAAGGGACGGGATGAACACTGAAGCTTTCTTT
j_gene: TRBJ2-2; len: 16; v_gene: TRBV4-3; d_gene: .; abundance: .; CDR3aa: CASSQAITSSQGELFF; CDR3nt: TGCGCCAGCAGCCAAGCGATCACTAGCTCGCAGGGGGAGCTGTTTTTT
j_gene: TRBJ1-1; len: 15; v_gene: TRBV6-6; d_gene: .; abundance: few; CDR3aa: CASSPGQPKGTEAFF; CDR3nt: TGTGCCAGCAGTCCCGGACAGCCTAAAGGGACTGAAGCTTTCTTT
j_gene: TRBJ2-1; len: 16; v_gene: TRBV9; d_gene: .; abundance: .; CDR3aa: CASSVSHRDNYNEQFF; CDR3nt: TGTGCCAGCAGCGTAAGTCACAGGGACAACTACAATGAGCAGTTCTTC
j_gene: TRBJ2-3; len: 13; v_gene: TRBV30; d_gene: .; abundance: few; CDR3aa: CAWSEKGGGTQYF; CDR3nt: TGTGCCTGGAGTGAAAAAGGGGGAGGTACGCAGTATTTT
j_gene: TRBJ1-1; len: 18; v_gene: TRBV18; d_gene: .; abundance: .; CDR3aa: CASSPRTPGAGGNTEAFF; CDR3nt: TGTGCCAGCTCACCACGGACTCCGGGGGCGGGCGGGAACACTGAAGCTTTCTTT